The rows below give T cell receptor beta chains drawn from one sample of a study of response to subunit inactivated influenza vaccine. TCRdb re-derived calls from the RT-PCR reads in MiXCR, one entry per CDR3 protein. The data hold roughly 630,000 distinct CDR3 sequences, with approximately 14% observed a single time. The starting material was PBMCs from blood, obtained less than 15 days before vaccination. These receptors all stem from a man between 45 and 60 years old who received an inactivated influenza vaccine. Both conserved end residues are part of each CDR3. Each record gives: clone size, J gene, V gene, D gene, CDR3 protein, CDR3 DNA. A D gene is named only where the DNA matches it firmly. Clone size is not always given. Where it is, it says once, few, many or a class for expanded clones.

abundance: -
j_gene: TRBJ2-7
v_gene: TRBV7-9
d_gene: -
CDR3aa: CASSPSAGSSYEQYF
CDR3nt: TGTGCCAGCAGCCCCAGCGCGGGGAGCTCCTACGAGCAGTACTTC

abundance: few
j_gene: TRBJ2-3
v_gene: TRBV12-3/TRBV12-4
d_gene: TRBD2
CDR3aa: CASSSGTSGYSTDTQYF
CDR3nt: TGTGCCAGCTCCTCGGGGACTAGCGGATACAGCACAGATACGCAGTATTTT

abundance: -
j_gene: TRBJ2-1
v_gene: TRBV30
d_gene: TRBD2
CDR3aa: CAWKGLAGGREQFF
CDR3nt: TGTGCCTGGAAGGGACTAGCGGGAGGGCGGGAGCAGTTCTTC

abundance: -
j_gene: TRBJ2-5
v_gene: TRBV20-1
d_gene: -
CDR3aa: CSARQDPTKTQYF
CDR3nt: TGCAGTGCTAGACAGGACCCGACGAAGACCCAGTACTTC

abundance: -
j_gene: TRBJ1-5
v_gene: TRBV20-1
d_gene: -
CDR3aa: CSARFRGDNQPQHF
CDR3nt: TGCAGTGCTAGATTTAGAGGGGATAATCAGCCCCAGCATTTT

abundance: few
j_gene: TRBJ1-1
v_gene: TRBV6-1
d_gene: TRBD1
CDR3aa: CASSPSDRVGGTEAFF
CDR3nt: TGTGCCAGCAGTCCTTCAGACAGGGTCGGTGGCACTGAAGCTTTCTTT

abundance: many
j_gene: TRBJ2-1
v_gene: TRBV7-2
d_gene: -
CDR3aa: CATSSPPYNEQFF
CDR3nt: TGTGCCACTAGCTCTCCCCCTTACAATGAGCAGTTCTTC

abundance: -
j_gene: TRBJ1-5
v_gene: TRBV10-3
d_gene: -
CDR3aa: CAISPSGANQPQHF
CDR3nt: TGTGCCATCAGTCCCTCAGGGGCCAATCAGCCCCAGCATTTT

abundance: -
j_gene: TRBJ2-7
v_gene: TRBV20-1
d_gene: -
CDR3aa: CSARLTVGSYEQYF
CDR3nt: TGCAGTGCTAGGTTGACAGTCGGCTCCTACGAGCAGTACTTC

abundance: many
j_gene: TRBJ2-1
v_gene: TRBV4-3
d_gene: -
CDR3aa: CASSQDEDNYNEQFF
CDR3nt: TGCGCCAGCAGCCAAGATGAAGACAATTACAATGAGCAGTTCTTC

abundance: few
j_gene: TRBJ2-3
v_gene: TRBV28
d_gene: -
CDR3aa: CASSLVLGSSTDTQYF
CDR3nt: TGTGCCAGCAGTTTGGTACTCGGTTCTAGCACAGATACGCAGTATTTT

abundance: -
j_gene: TRBJ2-5
v_gene: TRBV6-2/TRBV6-3
d_gene: -
CDR3aa: CASRSGTETQYF
CDR3nt: TGTGCCAGCAGGTCCGGGACGGAGACCCAGTACTTC

abundance: few
j_gene: TRBJ2-1
v_gene: TRBV7-2
d_gene: -
CDR3aa: CASSLDAAYNEQFF
CDR3nt: TGTGCCAGCAGCTTAGACGCAGCCTACAATGAGCAGTTCTTC

abundance: -
j_gene: TRBJ2-3
v_gene: TRBV10-2
d_gene: -
CDR3aa: CASSGGGGSDTQYF
CDR3nt: TGCGCCAGCAGTGGGGGTGGAGGATCCGATACGCAGTATTTT

abundance: -
j_gene: TRBJ1-4
v_gene: TRBV12-3/TRBV12-4
d_gene: -
CDR3aa: CASSSDRAKLFF
CDR3nt: TGTGCCAGCAGTTCAGATAGGGCAAAACTGTTTTTT

abundance: many
j_gene: TRBJ2-2
v_gene: TRBV5-1
d_gene: TRBD2
CDR3aa: CASSLAASGGPNTGELFF
CDR3nt: TGCGCCAGCAGCTTGGCAGCCAGCGGGGGGCCGAACACCGGGGAGCTGTTTTTT

abundance: many
j_gene: TRBJ1-1
v_gene: TRBV7-9
d_gene: -
CDR3aa: CASSLARILNTEAFF
CDR3nt: TGTGCCAGCAGCTTAGCGAGGATTCTGAACACTGAAGCTTTCTTT

abundance: -
j_gene: TRBJ2-3
v_gene: TRBV7-9
d_gene: TRBD2
CDR3aa: CASTPAGEADTQYF
CDR3nt: TGTGCCAGCACCCCCGCGGGGGAGGCAGATACGCAGTATTTT

abundance: few
j_gene: TRBJ2-7
v_gene: TRBV18
d_gene: TRBD1
CDR3aa: CASSPDRAETYEQYF
CDR3nt: TGTGCCAGCTCCCCCGACAGGGCTGAGACCTACGAGCAGTACTTC

abundance: -
j_gene: TRBJ1-1
v_gene: TRBV6-2/TRBV6-3
d_gene: TRBD1
CDR3aa: CASRLTIDRGTEAFF
CDR3nt: TGTGCCAGCAGACTCACAATAGACAGGGGAACTGAAGCTTTCTTT

abundance: -
j_gene: TRBJ1-1
v_gene: TRBV12-3/TRBV12-4
d_gene: TRBD1
CDR3aa: CASSPPGQGNTEAFF
CDR3nt: TGTGCCAGCAGTCCCCCGGGACAGGGGAACACTGAAGCTTTCTTT

abundance: few
j_gene: TRBJ2-1
v_gene: TRBV4-2
d_gene: TRBD1
CDR3aa: CASSRLLDRGFDEQFF
CDR3nt: TGTGCCAGCAGCCGCCTACTAGACAGGGGGTTCGATGAGCAGTTCTTC

abundance: -
j_gene: TRBJ1-1
v_gene: TRBV7-6
d_gene: -
CDR3aa: CASSLARGPNTEAFF
CDR3nt: TGTGCCAGCAGCTTAGCCCGAGGACCGAACACTGAAGCTTTCTTT

abundance: few
j_gene: TRBJ1-1
v_gene: TRBV12-3/TRBV12-4
d_gene: TRBD1
CDR3aa: CASSLNRGGTEAFF
CDR3nt: TGTGCCAGCAGTTTAAACAGGGGGGGCACTGAAGCTTTCTTT

abundance: many
j_gene: TRBJ1-6
v_gene: TRBV12-3/TRBV12-4
d_gene: TRBD1
CDR3aa: CASSLTGRNSPLHF
CDR3nt: TGTGCCAGCAGTTTGACAGGGAGGAATTCACCCCTCCACTTT

abundance: -
j_gene: TRBJ2-7
v_gene: TRBV28
d_gene: -
CDR3aa: CASSLSGQIYEQYF
CDR3nt: TGTGCCAGCAGTTTATCAGGACAGATCTACGAGCAGTACTTC

abundance: -
j_gene: TRBJ2-1
v_gene: TRBV28
d_gene: TRBD2
CDR3aa: CASSLNTGLAGVAEQFF
CDR3nt: TGTGCCAGCAGTTTAAATACAGGACTAGCGGGAGTAGCTGAGCAGTTCTTC

abundance: -
j_gene: TRBJ2-1
v_gene: TRBV20-1
d_gene: -
CDR3aa: CSAREDFKEFF
CDR3nt: TGCAGTGCTAGGGAGGACTTCAAGGAGTTCTTC

abundance: once
j_gene: TRBJ2-7
v_gene: TRBV5-1
d_gene: -
CDR3aa: CASSLASLTGYEQYF
CDR3nt: TGCGCCAGCAGCTTGGCCTCCTTAACAGGGTATGAGCAGTACTTC

abundance: -
j_gene: TRBJ1-6
v_gene: TRBV11-2
d_gene: TRBD1
CDR3aa: CASTVAGQVNNSPLHF
CDR3nt: TGTGCCAGCACCGTAGCCGGACAGGTTAATAATTCACCCCTCCACTTT

abundance: few
j_gene: TRBJ1-2
v_gene: TRBV6-2/TRBV6-3
d_gene: -
CDR3aa: CASSYSRPLGRYTF
CDR3nt: TGTGCCAGCAGTTACTCGCGACCCCTGGGGCGCTACACCTTC

abundance: -
j_gene: TRBJ2-2
v_gene: TRBV28
d_gene: -
CDR3aa: CASSLVSRELFF
CDR3nt: TGTGCCAGCAGTTTGGTCAGCCGGGAGCTGTTTTTT

abundance: few
j_gene: TRBJ2-3
v_gene: TRBV29-1
d_gene: TRBD2
CDR3aa: CSDTGGPGSGTDTQYF
CDR3nt: TGCAGCGACACGGGGGGTCCAGGATCGGGCACAGATACGCAGTATTTT

abundance: many
j_gene: TRBJ1-5
v_gene: TRBV6-5
d_gene: -
CDR3aa: CASSYRDDQPQHF
CDR3nt: TGTGCCAGCAGTTACCGGGACGATCAGCCCCAGCATTTT

abundance: -
j_gene: TRBJ2-1
v_gene: TRBV6-1
d_gene: -
CDR3aa: CASGASYNEQFF
CDR3nt: TGTGCCAGCGGGGCCTCCTACAATGAGCAGTTCTTC

abundance: few
j_gene: TRBJ2-3
v_gene: TRBV2
d_gene: -
CDR3aa: CASTVGGDTQYF
CDR3nt: TGTGCCAGCACCGTCGGAGGCGATACGCAGTATTTT

abundance: -
j_gene: TRBJ2-3
v_gene: TRBV20-1
d_gene: -
CDR3aa: CSARRMYTDTQYF
CDR3nt: TGCAGTGCTAGACGGATGTACACAGATACGCAGTATTTT

abundance: -
j_gene: TRBJ2-2
v_gene: TRBV20-1
d_gene: TRBD2
CDR3aa: CSATQREGTGELFF
CDR3nt: TGCAGTGCCACACAGCGGGAAGGCACCGGGGAGCTGTTTTTT

abundance: -
j_gene: TRBJ2-2
v_gene: TRBV20-1
d_gene: -
CDR3aa: CSASLRSAGELFF
CDR3nt: TGCAGTGCTAGTCTCCGATCCGCCGGGGAGCTGTTTTTT

abundance: few
j_gene: TRBJ2-3
v_gene: TRBV18
d_gene: -
CDR3aa: CASSSGARSGDTQYF
CDR3nt: TGTGCCAGCTCCTCCGGGGCCCGCTCGGGAGATACGCAGTATTTT

abundance: few
j_gene: TRBJ2-1
v_gene: TRBV27
d_gene: TRBD2
CDR3aa: CASSLPGGAYNEQFF
CDR3nt: TGTGCCAGCAGTTTACCGGGAGGAGCCTACAATGAGCAGTTCTTC

abundance: few
j_gene: TRBJ2-1
v_gene: TRBV20-1
d_gene: TRBD2
CDR3aa: CSATDGGALADYNEQFF
CDR3nt: TGCAGTGCTACCGACGGGGGGGCGCTGGCGGACTACAATGAGCAGTTCTTC

abundance: -
j_gene: TRBJ2-1
v_gene: TRBV24-1
d_gene: -
CDR3aa: CATSDPPSNEQFF
CDR3nt: TGTGCCACCAGTGATCCACCGTCCAATGAGCAGTTCTTC